This T cell receptor (beta chain) appears in the sequencing data of a study of regulatory T cells in long-lasting Graves disease (dated by TCRdb to 2020 to 2023). Looking at the study overall: In the newly diagnosed Graves' disease group, patients had been taking antithyroid drugs for less than 3 months. The study took place in China and was registered as a clinical trial. Persistent Graves' disease patients were compared with newly diagnosed Graves' disease patients by peripheral blood TCR sequencing and RNA sequencing. A total of some 33 samples were covered by TCR sequencing, comprising approximately 13 persistent and roughly 20 newly diagnosed Graves' disease patients.

For this clonotype: This clone's antigen is unknown. Within one base of it there is no much larger clone, and no base qualities were kept.

Broader findings and caveats from the paper: As a limitation, the authors acknowledged that the small sample size may reduce accuracy. Because the primary lesion, thyroid tissue, could not be accessed, the study looked at peripheral blood alone. Compared with newly diagnosed patients, patients with persistent Graves' disease had lower TCR Shannon entropy and fewer highly expanded clones, which suggests clonal expansion. Sequencing and analysis were restricted to the TCR beta chain. More public clonotypes were shared among persistent patients (under 3,000) than among newly diagnosed patients (roughly 1,000). TRBV28, TRBJ1-2 and TRBJ2-5 were preferentially used in persistent disease, while TRBV20-1 and TRBJ2-1 were favored in newly diagnosed disease.

To prepare the library, multiplex PCR was applied. Sequencing was carried out with an Illumina HiSeq 4000. TCR beta libraries were built with iRepertoire HTBI primers and Arm-PCR amplification of CDR3 regions. Before sequencing, the PCR products went through gel purification. Processing in the source paper ran as follows. Gene usage analysis of CDR3 amino acid clonotypes used the 55 to 80 TRBV and about 13 TRBJ segments found across samples. COPE and FqMerger were used to merge filtered high-quality paired reads into contigs. BLAST was used to align contigs to IMGT TRBV, TRBD and TRBJ reference genes, and CDR3 was defined according to IMGT. Any clonotype with a frequency above 0.1% was counted as a highly expanded clone. Shannon entropy served as the measure of repertoire diversity, while the Gini coefficient captured V-J evenness. Public clonotypes were defined as clonotypes shared by more than one individual. TCRdb handled the public reads itself, with Q25 trimming in fastp and clone calling in MiXCR, and kept productive beta chains. One record per CDR3 amino acid sequence lists the most common genes and DNA. V and J calls and clone size were set by TCRdb, not the authors. For this sample the table gives about 300,000 distinct CDR3 sequences, of which approximately 20% were detected only once. The ten largest account for about 39% of the sample.

Sequences SGHTA (CDR1) and FQGTGA (CDR2) are obtained from the germline V gene. The CDR3 contains 13 residues, cysteine and phenylalanine counted. The entry retains the CDR3 DNA only, 39 bases that are in frame from base 1. V sheds 5 bases and J sheds 5 bases, leaving 10 bases between their ends. The label giving this sample's time point can be read as: newly diagnosed GD, antithyroid drugs for less than 3 months. RNA was extracted from PBMCs in TRIzol for both TCR sequencing and RNA sequencing. Graves' disease was diagnosed according to American Thyroid Association guidelines. Recruitment of patients was carried out at an endocrinology department in Xi'an, China. From each patient, about 9 milliliters of peripheral blood was collected into an EDTA anticoagulant tube. Ficoll Paque Plus density gradient separation was used to isolate PBMCs, and no further T cell sorting was done. An Agilent 2100 Bioanalyzer and agarose gel were used to assess RNA quality, and a NanoDrop 2000 was used to measure RNA concentration.

The V gene is TRBV7-3 and the J gene is TRBJ2-1; the D region possibly corresponds to TRBD2 (5 bases align). This sample comprised peripheral blood mononuclear cells (PBMCs), obtained at new diagnosis, from a patient treated with antithyroid drugs. The TCR originated in a female donor with Graves disease. The nucleotide sequence is given as TGTGCCAGCAGCCCCCGGCGGGACAATGAGCAGTTCTTC. Translation gives CASSPRRDNEQFF.